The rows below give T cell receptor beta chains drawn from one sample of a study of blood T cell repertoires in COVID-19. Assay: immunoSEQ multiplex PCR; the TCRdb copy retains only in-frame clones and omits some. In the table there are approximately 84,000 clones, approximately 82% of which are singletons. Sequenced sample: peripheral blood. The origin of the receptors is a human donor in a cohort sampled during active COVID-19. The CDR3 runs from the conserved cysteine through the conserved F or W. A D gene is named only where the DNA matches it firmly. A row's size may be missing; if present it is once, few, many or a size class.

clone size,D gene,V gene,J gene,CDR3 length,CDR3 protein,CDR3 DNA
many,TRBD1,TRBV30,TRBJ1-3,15,CAWGLGTGTGNTIYF,TGTGCCTGGGGGTTGGGGACAGGGACTGGAAACACCATATATTTT
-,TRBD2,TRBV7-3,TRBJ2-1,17,CASSSHSSGGAHNEQFF,TGTGCCAGCAGCTCCCATTCGAGCGGGGGGGCCCACAATGAGCAGTTCTTC
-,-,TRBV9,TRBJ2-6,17,CASSVALPFSGANVLTF,TGTGCCAGCAGCGTAGCGCTACCCTTCTCTGGGGCCAACGTCCTGACTTTC
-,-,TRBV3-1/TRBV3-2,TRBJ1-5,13,CASSQDRDQPQHF,TGTGCCAGCAGCCAAGACAGGGATCAGCCCCAGCATTTT
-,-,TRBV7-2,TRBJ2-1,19,CASSSPVQGEERVYNEQFF,TGTGCCAGCAGCTCCCCGGTCCAGGGGGAGGAGAGGGTCTACAATGAGCAGTTCTTC
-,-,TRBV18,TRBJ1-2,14,CASSPSRENYGYTF,TGTGCCAGCTCACCAAGTCGAGAAAACTATGGCTACACCTTC
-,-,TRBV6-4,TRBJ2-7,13,CASSQVIGVRQYF,TGTGCCAGCAGTCAAGTTATTGGAGTCAGGCAGTACTTC
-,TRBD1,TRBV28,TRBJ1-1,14,CASSLFRGKVEAFF,TGTGCCAGCAGTTTGTTCAGGGGGAAGGTGGAAGCTTTCTTT
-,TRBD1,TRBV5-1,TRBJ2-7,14,CASSLGTGYDEQYF,TGCGCCAGCAGCTTGGGGACAGGGTATGACGAGCAGTACTTC
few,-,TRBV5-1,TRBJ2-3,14,CASSWGGGSDTQYF,TGCGCCAGCAGCTGGGGTGGGGGGTCAGATACGCAGTATTTT
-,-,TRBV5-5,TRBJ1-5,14,CASSWEVQDQPQHF,TGTGCCAGCAGCTGGGAGGTACAGGATCAGCCCCAGCATTTT
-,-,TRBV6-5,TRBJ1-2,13,CASRTPGQEGYTF,TGTGCCAGCAGGACGCCAGGGCAGGAGGGCTACACCTTC
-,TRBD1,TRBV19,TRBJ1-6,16,CASSIMGQGYNSPLHF,TGTGCCAGTAGTATTATGGGACAGGGCTATAATTCACCCCTCCACTTT
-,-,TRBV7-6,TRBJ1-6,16,CASSLTSGSYNSPLHF,TGTGCCAGCAGCTTGACCTCGGGCTCCTATAATTCACCCCTCCACTTT
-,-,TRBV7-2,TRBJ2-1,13,CASSLGQLREQFF,TGTGCCAGCAGCTTAGGTCAGTTGCGGGAGCAGTTCTTC
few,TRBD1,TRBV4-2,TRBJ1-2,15,CASSLRQGTADGYTF,TGTGCCAGCAGCCTAAGACAGGGGACGGCGGATGGCTACACCTTC
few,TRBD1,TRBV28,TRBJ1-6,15,CASSLDGQGYSPLHF,TGTGCCAGCAGCCTGGACGGACAGGGATATTCACCCCTCCACTTT
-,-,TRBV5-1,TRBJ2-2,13,CASSLDRVGELFF,TGCGCCAGCAGCTTGGACAGGGTTGGGGAGCTGTTTTTT
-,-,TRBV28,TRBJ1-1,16,CASSLGVASADTEAFF,TGTGCCAGCAGTTTAGGAGTCGCGTCAGCGGACACTGAAGCTTTCTTT
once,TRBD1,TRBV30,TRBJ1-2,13,CAWTAQGAGGYTF,TGTGCCTGGACCGCCCAGGGGGCCGGGGGCTACACCTTC
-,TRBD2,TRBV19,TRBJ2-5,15,CASRTSGGYQETQYF,TGTGCCAGTAGGACTAGCGGGGGGTACCAAGAGACCCAGTACTTC
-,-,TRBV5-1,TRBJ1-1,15,CASSFPGGLNTEAFF,TGCGCCAGCAGCTTCCCGGGGGGGCTGAACACTGAAGCTTTCTTT
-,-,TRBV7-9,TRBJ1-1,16,CASSLIDRTGNTEAFF,TGTGCCAGCAGCTTAATCGATAGGACTGGGAACACTGAAGCTTTCTTT
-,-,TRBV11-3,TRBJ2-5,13,CASSLGSEETQYF,TGTGCCAGCAGCTTAGGGTCCGAGGAGACCCAGTACTTC
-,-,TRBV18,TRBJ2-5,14,CASSPASTEETQYF,TGTGCCAGCTCCCCCGCTAGCACAGAAGAGACCCAGTACTTC
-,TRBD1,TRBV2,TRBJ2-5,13,CASNPRGRETQYF,TGTGCCAGCAACCCCAGGGGGCGAGAGACCCAGTACTTC
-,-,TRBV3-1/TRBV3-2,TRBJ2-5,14,CASSQSEVQETQYF,TGTGCCAGCAGCCAATCCGAGGTTCAAGAGACCCAGTACTTC
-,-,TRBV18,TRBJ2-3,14,CASSPPQATDTQYF,TGTGCCAGCTCACCACCTCAGGCCACAGATACGCAGTATTTT
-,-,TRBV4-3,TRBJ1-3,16,CASSQDGQSSGNTIYF,TGCGCCAGCAGCCAAGACGGACAGAGCTCTGGAAACACCATATATTTT
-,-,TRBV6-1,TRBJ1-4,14,CASSDGTRGEKLFF,TGTGCCAGCAGTGACGGGACTCGCGGTGAAAAACTGTTTTTT
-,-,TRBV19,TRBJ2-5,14,CASSPTVSGGTQYF,TGTGCCAGTAGTCCCACCGTCTCTGGAGGGACCCAGTACTTC
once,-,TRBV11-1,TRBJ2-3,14,CASSLGTTRDTQYF,TGTGCCAGCAGCTTAGGGACTACCAGAGATACGCAGTATTTT
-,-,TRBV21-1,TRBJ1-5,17,CASSKAPDSYSNQPQHF,TGTGCCAGCAGCAAGGCCCCCGACAGTTATAGCAATCAGCCCCAGCATTTT
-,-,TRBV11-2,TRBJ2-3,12,CASSPFGDTQYF,TGTGCCAGCAGCCCCTTCGGAGATACGCAGTATTTT
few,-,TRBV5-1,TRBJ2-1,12,CASSLSSIEQFF,TGCGCCAGCAGCCTAAGTTCGATTGAGCAGTTCTTC
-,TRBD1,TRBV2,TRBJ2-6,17,CASMTGQGSSGANVLTF,TGTGCCAGCATGACGGGACAGGGTAGCTCTGGGGCCAACGTCCTGACTTTC
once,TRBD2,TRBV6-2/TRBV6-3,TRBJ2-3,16,CASSLLAGEGLGTQYF,TGTGCCAGCAGTCTACTAGCGGGAGAGGGATTGGGTACGCAGTATTTT
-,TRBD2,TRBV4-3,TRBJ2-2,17,CASSQEPSGANTGELFF,TGCGCCAGCAGCCAAGAGCCTAGCGGGGCTAACACCGGGGAGCTGTTTTTT
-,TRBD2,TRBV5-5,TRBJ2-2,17,CASSMPGTSENTGELFF,TGTGCCAGCAGCATGCCCGGGACTAGCGAGAACACCGGGGAGCTGTTTTTT
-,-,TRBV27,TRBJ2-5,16,CASSLSGRGYQETQYF,TGTGCCAGCAGTTTATCAGGGCGGGGCTACCAAGAGACCCAGTACTTC
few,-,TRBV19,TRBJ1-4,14,CASRQGRNNEKLFF,TGTGCCAGTAGGCAGGGGCGAAATAATGAAAAACTGTTTTTT
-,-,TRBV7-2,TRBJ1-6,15,CASSLLGQGQSPLHF,TGTGCCAGCAGCTTATTAGGGCAGGGGCAGTCACCCCTCCACTTT
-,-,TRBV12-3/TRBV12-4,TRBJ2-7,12,CASSSSSYEQYF,TGTGCCAGCAGTTCTAGCTCCTACGAGCAGTACTTC
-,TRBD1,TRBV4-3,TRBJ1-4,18,CASSQEGQGFATNEKLFF,TGCGCCAGCAGCCAAGAGGGACAGGGCTTTGCAACTAATGAAAAACTGTTTTTT
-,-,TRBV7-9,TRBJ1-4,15,CASSVTGSTNEKLFF,TGTGCCAGCAGCGTTACAGGGTCAACTAATGAAAAACTGTTTTTT
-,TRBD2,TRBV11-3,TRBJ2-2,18,CASSLTSGGPGGTGELFF,TGTGCCAGCAGCTTGACTAGCGGGGGCCCCGGGGGCACCGGGGAGCTGTTTTTT
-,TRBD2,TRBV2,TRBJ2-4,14,CASSTSGRGNIQYF,TGTGCCAGCAGTACTAGCGGGAGAGGGAACATTCAGTACTTC
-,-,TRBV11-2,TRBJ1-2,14,CASSSQDGYYGYTF,TGTGCCAGCAGCTCACAAGACGGGTACTATGGCTACACCTTC
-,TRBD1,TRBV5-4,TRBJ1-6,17,CASSRGQGASYNSPLHF,TGTGCCAGCAGCCGGGGACAGGGGGCCTCCTATAATTCACCCCTCCACTTT
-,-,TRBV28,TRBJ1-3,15,CASSLSLSSGNTIYF,TGTGCCAGCAGTTTATCGTTGAGCTCTGGAAACACCATATATTTT
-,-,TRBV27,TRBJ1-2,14,CASSPQGSLYGYTF,TGTGCCAGCAGCCCACAGGGTTCTTTGTATGGCTACACCTTC
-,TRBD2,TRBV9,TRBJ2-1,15,CASSVRTGGKNEQFF,TGTGCCAGCAGCGTTAGAACGGGAGGGAAAAATGAGCAGTTCTTC
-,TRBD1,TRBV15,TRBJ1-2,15,CATSRRQGGVDGYTF,TGTGCCACCAGCAGAAGACAGGGAGGAGTAGATGGCTACACCTTC
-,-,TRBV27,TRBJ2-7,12,CASSLSGREQYF,TGTGCCAGCAGTTTATCGGGGCGCGAGCAGTACTTC
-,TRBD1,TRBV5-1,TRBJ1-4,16,CASSLNVRQGNEKLFF,TGCGCCAGCAGCTTGAATGTCCGACAGGGGAATGAAAAACTGTTTTTT
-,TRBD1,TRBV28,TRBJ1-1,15,CASGTGGAGGTEAFF,TGTGCCAGCGGGACAGGGGGCGCCGGAGGCACTGAAGCTTTCTTT
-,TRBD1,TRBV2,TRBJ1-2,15,CASSEAQGEVEGYTF,TGTGCCAGCAGTGAAGCCCAGGGGGAAGTGGAGGGCTACACCTTC
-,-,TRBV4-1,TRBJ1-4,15,CASSRTSSTNEKLFF,TGCGCCAGCAGCCGTACATCTTCGACTAATGAAAAACTGTTTTTT
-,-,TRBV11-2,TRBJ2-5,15,CASGVRESPRETQYF,TGTGCCAGCGGAGTAAGGGAGTCCCCCCGGGAGACCCAGTACTTC
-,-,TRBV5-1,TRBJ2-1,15,CASRTQVSSYNEQFF,TGCGCCAGCAGGACCCAGGTCAGCTCCTACAATGAGCAGTTCTTC